Sequencing of this T cell receptor (beta chain) was carried out in a study of T cells in Graves' hyperthyroidism and ophthalmopathy. Overall study findings and caveats: Through a model of 13 V-J features, ophthalmopathy was separated from stable hyperthyroidism.

Thyroid ultrasound, orbital computed tomography, clinical symptoms, and serum thyroxine and TRAb underpinned diagnoses. TCR beta CDR3 region amplification was performed from RNA transcripts. The HTBI primer set drove a first-round RT-PCR of the TCR CDR3. MiXCR, run by TCRdb on the multiplex PCR reads, gives a single entry per CDR3 protein. The sample consists of around 300,000 distinct CDR3 sequences, about 20% of them appearing once. A few counts support this clonotype. Its target is unknown. This clonotype was sampled from a man under 40 with Graves' ophthalmopathy. The sample consisted of blood.

The CDR3 DNA sequence: TGTGCCAGCAGCTTAATAGCGGGAGGGCCGGGCGGGAATGAGCAGTTCTTC. This sequence encodes CASSLIAGGPGGNEQFF. The chain has TRBV11-2 and TRBJ2-1; 11 nucleotides agree with TRBD2. V was pared by 2 bases and J by 7 bases, with 10 bases of the junction left unmatched. Germline values: CDR1 SGHAT, CDR2 FQNNGV. The length of the CDR3 is 17 residues.